This TCR beta chain was identified in a study of T cell clones after liver transplantation (dated by TCRdb to about 2019). About the investigation overall: The samples were obtained from ITN030ST, a randomized trial that attempted immunosuppression withdrawal within 2 years after liver transplantation. Donor-reactive T cell clones were identified by TCRbeta sequencing following a pre-transplant mixed lymphocyte reaction and were subsequently tracked in post-transplant blood. Third party-reactive TCRbeta sequences were also identified from pre-transplant MLRs to serve as an antigen-independent comparator for donor-reactive sequences. Three of the eight recipients were HCV-positive; the others were transplanted for non-autoimmune, non-viral indications. No induction therapy was given to the subjects, and standard immunosuppression was administered until randomization at 12-24 months post-transplant. Tolerance was defined as complete immunosuppression withdrawal for at least one year with no rise in liver enzymes beyond twice the upper limit of normal. Blood samples were taken pre-transplant, pre-randomization before withdrawal, and post-randomization after full withdrawal or failed withdrawal. The study cohort included 8 liver transplant recipients, of whom 3 were classified as tolerant and 5 as non-tolerant.

Broader findings and caveats from the paper: Conclusions were preliminary, limited by small, heterogeneous patient numbers and non-standardized post-transplant time points. After accounting for repertoire turnover, donor-reactive detection was significantly reduced in 7 of 8 subjects for CD4 and 8 of 8 for CD8. In most of the 8 subjects, regardless of tolerance or HCV status, circulating donor-reactive CD4 TCRbeta sequences dropped significantly post-transplant. In a couple of subjects, low numbers of available donor cells limited the measurable donor-reactive repertoire. A greater decline was seen for donor-reactive sequences than for third party-reactive sequences, suggesting partial antigen-specific deletion unrelated to withdrawal success. Because no allograft tissue specimens were available, donor-reactive T cells may have migrated into the graft instead of being deleted.

Thawed unstimulated PBMCs were stained for CD3, CD4 and CD8 and FACS-sorted into CD3+CD4+ and CD3+CD8+ populations. All 8 studied subjects were randomized to immunosuppression withdrawal. The Qiagen DNeasy Blood and Tissue Kit was used to isolate genomic DNA. Concerning this clone itself: Its target antigen remains unknown. No much larger clonotype is one base removed from it; base qualities were not supplied.

Frozen genomic DNA underwent high-throughput TCRbeta CDR3 sequencing by immunoSEQ, including PCR amplification, mapping, bias correction and internal controls. Per the authors' processing: Only productive rearrangements were retained, with each unique TCRbeta sequence defined by its CDR3 nucleotide sequence together with its V and J gene. A sequence counted as donor-reactive only if the sequence showed at least 5-fold expansion in CFSE-low cells compared with unstimulated pre-transplant cells and had a frequency of at least 0.01%. Minimum frequency thresholds were set for each subject based on the unstimulated sample with the lowest template count, ensuring at least 90% detection power. Jensen-Shannon divergence between the top 1000 TCRbeta sequences post-transplant and pre-transplant was used to measure repertoire turnover. Changes in detection of donor-reactive sequences were assessed with two-sided Fisher's exact tests. This immuneACCESS table, as held by TCRdb, lists in-frame sequences with V and J called but not all clones. Of the missing ones, under half trace to an unresolved V gene in checked studies; the others have no known cause. Clone size and V and J calls were adopted from that table, with D and trimming inferred from the DNA. In this sample the table shows approximately 18,000 clones, approximately 92% of which occur a single time. The ten largest make up roughly 13% of the sample.

The germline V and J ends show losses of 6 bases and 7 bases respectively, and no gene match explains 6 bases of the junction. Per the germline V gene, WSHSY is the CDR1 and SAAADI is the CDR2. The CDR3 holds 13 amino acids from the cysteine to the phenylalanine. Only the CDR3 part of the read is kept: 39 bases, read in frame from the first base. This chain is built from TRBV10-2 and TRBJ1-2; the central 9 bases match TRBD1. The TCR was taken from a human patient who received a liver transplant. Once a transplant has taken place, some T cells may be donor derived. The starting material was CD8+ T cells from blood, obtained 45 to 46 months after liver transplant. The CDR3 corresponds to CASREQGAGGYTF. The bases read TGCGCCAGCAGGGAACAGGGGGCGGGTGGCTACACCTTC.